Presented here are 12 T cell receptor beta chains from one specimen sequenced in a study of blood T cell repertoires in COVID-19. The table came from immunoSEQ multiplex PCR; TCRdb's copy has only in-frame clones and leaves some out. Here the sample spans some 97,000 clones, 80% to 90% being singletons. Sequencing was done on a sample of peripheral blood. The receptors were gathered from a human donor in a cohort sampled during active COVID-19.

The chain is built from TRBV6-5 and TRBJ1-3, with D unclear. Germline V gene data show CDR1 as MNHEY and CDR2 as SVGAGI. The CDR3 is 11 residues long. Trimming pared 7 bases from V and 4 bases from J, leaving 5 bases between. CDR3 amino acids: CASIIGNTIYF. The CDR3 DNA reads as TGTGCCAGCATAATCGGAAACACCATATATTTT.

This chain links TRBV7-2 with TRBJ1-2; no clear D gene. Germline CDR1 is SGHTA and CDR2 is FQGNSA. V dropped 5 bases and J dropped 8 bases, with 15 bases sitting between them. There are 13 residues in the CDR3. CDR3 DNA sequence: TGTGCCAGCAGCCGACAATATCCGGGGGGCTACACCTTC. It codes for CASSRQYPGGYTF.

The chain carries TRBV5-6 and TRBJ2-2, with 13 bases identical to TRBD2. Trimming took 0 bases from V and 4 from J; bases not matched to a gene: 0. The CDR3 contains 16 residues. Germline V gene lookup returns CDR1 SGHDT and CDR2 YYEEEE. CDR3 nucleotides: TGTGCCAGCAGCTTGGGACTAGCGGGAGGCACCGGGGAGCTGTTTTTT. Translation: CASSLGLAGGTGELFF. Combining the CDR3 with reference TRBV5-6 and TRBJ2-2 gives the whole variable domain DAGVTQSPTHLIKTRGQQVTLRCSPKSGHDTVSWYQQALGQGPQFIFQYYEEEERQRGNFPDRFSGHQFPNYSSELNVNALLLGDSALYLCASSLGLAGGTGELFFGEGSRLTVL.

The DNA for the CDR3 is TGTGCCAGCAGCTTGGGGGCGGGGGCCTCCTACGAGCAGTACTTC. It codes for CASSLGAGASYEQYF. V and J are TRBV2 and TRBJ2-7; perhaps TRBD2 as D (7 bases). Germline loops: CDR1 SNHLY, CDR2 FYNNEI. The CDR3 extends over 15 amino acids. The V end lost 6 bases, the J end lost 0 bases, and 15 bases lay between the germline ends.

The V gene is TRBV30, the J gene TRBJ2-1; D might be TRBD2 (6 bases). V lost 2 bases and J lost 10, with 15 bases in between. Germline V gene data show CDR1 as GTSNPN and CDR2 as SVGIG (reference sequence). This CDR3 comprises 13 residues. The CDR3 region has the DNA TGTGCCTGGAGTCCGAGAACTCTAGCGGAGCAGTTCTTC. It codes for CAWSPRTLAEQFF.

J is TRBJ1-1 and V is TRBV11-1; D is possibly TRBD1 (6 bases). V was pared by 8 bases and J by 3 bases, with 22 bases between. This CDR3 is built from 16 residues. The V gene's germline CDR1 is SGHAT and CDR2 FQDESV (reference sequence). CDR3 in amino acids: CASSLGGGVGHTEAFF. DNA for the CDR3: TGTGCCAGCTCCCTTGGGGGGGGCGTTGGGCACACTGAAGCTTTCTTT.

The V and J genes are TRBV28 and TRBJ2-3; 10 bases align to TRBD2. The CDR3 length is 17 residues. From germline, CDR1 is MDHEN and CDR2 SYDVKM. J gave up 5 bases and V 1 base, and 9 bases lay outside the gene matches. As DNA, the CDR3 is TGTGCCAGCAGTTTATCCCCCAGCGGGAGGGCCAAAGATACGCAGTATTTT. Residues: CASSLSPSGRAKDTQYF.

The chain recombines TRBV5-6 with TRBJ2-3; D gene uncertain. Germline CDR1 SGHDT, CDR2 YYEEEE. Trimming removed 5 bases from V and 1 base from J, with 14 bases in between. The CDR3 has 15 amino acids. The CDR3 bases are TGTGCCAGCAGTCCTCACGGGTTGGGCACAGATACGCAGTATTTT. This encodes CASSPHGLGTDTQYF. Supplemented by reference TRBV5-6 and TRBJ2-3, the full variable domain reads DAGVTQSPTHLIKTRGQQVTLRCSPKSGHDTVSWYQQALGQGPQFIFQYYEEEERQRGNFPDRFSGHQFPNYSSELNVNALLLGDSALYLCASSPHGLGTDTQYFGPGTRLTVL.

The CDR3 is CASSSQMNTEAFF. The CDR3 nucleotides are TGTGCCAGCAGTTCACAGATGAACACTGAAGCTTTCTTT. The chain has TRBV6-5 and TRBJ1-1; no clear D gene. CDR3 size: 13 residues. The germline gives CDR1 MNHEY, CDR2 SVGAGI. Between the trimmed V and J ends, which lost 4 bases and 0 bases, there was a span of 6 bases.

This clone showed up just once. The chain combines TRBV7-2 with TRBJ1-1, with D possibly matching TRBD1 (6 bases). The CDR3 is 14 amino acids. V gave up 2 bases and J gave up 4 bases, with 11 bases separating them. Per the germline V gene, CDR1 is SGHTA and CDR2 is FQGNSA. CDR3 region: CASSLQGQSTEAFF. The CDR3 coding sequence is TGTGCCAGCAGCTTACAGGGGCAGAGCACTGAAGCTTTCTTT.

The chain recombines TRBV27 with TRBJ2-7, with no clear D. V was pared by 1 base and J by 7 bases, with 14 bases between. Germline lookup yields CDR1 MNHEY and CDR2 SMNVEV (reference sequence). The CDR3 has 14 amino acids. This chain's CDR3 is CASSLLSGSEEQYF. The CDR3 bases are TGTGCCAGCAGTTTATTATCCGGGTCCGAGGAGCAGTACTTC.

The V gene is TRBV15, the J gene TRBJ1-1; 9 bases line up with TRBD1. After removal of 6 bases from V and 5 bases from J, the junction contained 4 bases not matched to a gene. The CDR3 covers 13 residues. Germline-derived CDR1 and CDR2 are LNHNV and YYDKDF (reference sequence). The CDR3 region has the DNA TGTGCCACCAGAGGGACAGGGATAACTGAAGCTTTCTTT. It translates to CATRGTGITEAFF.